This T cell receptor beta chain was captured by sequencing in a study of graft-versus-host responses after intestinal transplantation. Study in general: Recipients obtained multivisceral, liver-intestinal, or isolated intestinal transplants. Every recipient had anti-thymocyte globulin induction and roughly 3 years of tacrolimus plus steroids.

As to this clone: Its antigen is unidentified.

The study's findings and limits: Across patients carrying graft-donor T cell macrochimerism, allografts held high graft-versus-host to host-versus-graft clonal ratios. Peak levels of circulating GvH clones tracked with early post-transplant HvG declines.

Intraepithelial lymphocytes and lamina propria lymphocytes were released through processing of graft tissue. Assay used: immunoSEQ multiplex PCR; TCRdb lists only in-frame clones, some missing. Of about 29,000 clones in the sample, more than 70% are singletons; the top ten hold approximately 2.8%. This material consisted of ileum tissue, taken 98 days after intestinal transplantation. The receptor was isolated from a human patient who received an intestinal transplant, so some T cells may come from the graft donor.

CDR3 nucleotide sequence: TGTGCCACCAGGGGACTAGCGGGGACTAGCTCCTACAATGAGCAGTTCTTC. It translates to CATRGLAGTSSYNEQFF. The chain is built from TRBV15 and TRBJ2-1, with 13 positions matching TRBD2. Looked up from germline, CDR1 is LNHNV and CDR2 is YYDKDF (reference sequence). The CDR3 sequence is 17 residues long. Trimming cost V 6 bases and J 0 bases; bases outside gene matches: 5.